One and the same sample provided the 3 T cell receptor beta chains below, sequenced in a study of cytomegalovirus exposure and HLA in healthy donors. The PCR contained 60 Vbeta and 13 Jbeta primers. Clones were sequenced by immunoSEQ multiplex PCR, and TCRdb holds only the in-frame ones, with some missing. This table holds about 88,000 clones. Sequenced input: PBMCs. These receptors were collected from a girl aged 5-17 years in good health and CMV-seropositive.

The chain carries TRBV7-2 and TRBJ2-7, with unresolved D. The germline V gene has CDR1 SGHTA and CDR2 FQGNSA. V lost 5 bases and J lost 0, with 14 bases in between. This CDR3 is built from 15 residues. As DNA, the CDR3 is TGTGCCAGCAGCCCTCGATTCGTGAGCTCCTACGAGCAGTACTTC. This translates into CASSPRFVSSYEQYF.

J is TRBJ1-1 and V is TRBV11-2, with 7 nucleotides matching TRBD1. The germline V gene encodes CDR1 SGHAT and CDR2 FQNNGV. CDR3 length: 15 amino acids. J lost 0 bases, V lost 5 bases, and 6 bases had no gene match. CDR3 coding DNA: TGTGCCAGCAGCGACCGACAGGGTCTGAACACTGAAGCTTTCTTT. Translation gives CASSDRQGLNTEAFF.

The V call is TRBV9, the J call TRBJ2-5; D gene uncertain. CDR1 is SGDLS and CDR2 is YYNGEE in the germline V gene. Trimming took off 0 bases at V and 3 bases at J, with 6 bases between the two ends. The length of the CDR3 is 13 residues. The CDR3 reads CASSVAVEETQYF. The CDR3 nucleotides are TGTGCCAGCAGCGTAGCCGTAGAAGAGACCCAGTACTTC.